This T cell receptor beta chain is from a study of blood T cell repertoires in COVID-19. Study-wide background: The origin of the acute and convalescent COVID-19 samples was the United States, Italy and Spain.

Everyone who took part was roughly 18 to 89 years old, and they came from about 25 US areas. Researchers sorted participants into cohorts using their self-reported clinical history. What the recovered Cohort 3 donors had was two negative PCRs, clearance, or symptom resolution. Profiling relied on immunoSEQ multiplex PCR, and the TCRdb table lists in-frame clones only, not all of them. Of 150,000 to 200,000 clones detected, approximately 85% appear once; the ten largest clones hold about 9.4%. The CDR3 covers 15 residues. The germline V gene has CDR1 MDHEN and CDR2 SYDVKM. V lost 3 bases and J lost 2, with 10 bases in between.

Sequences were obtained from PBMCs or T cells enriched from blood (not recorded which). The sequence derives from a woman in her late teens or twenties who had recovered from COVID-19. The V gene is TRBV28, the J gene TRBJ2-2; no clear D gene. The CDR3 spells CASSLGIVNTGELFF. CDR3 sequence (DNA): TGTGCCAGCAGTTTGGGCATTGTAAACACCGGGGAGCTGTTTTTT. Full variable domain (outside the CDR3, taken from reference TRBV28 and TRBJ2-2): DVKVTQSSRYLVKRTGEKVFLECVQDMDHENMFWYRQDPGLGLRLIYFSYDVKMKEKGDIPEGYSVSREKKERFSLILESASTNQTSMYLCASSLGIVNTGELFFGEGSRLTVL.